The text below deals with one TCR beta chain. Followed over time, Seattle patients had been enrolled while infection was active. In the source study's methods: Researchers report that nucleated cell counts were estimated from reference gene primer amplification. Using immunoSEQ multiplex PCR, the repertoire was profiled, and TCRdb retains in-frame clones only, with some absent. Clone size and the V and J calls come from that table; the DNA yielded D and trimming. The data contain around 250,000 clones, approximately 88% of them seen just once; the ten biggest clones take up roughly 10%. CDR1 and CDR2 from the germline V gene are LGHDT and YNNKEL (reference sequence). The ends were cut back, 1 base at V and 5 bases at J, with 14 bases in the middle. This CDR3 has 15 amino acids. These data come from a study of blood T cell repertoires in COVID-19.

This sequence originates from a woman in her sixties or seventies with COVID-19, enrolled during active disease. The sequencing sample was made of peripheral blood. The J gene is TRBJ1-1, the V gene TRBV3-1 (or the pseudogene TRBV3-2); D is perhaps TRBD1 (5 bases). This CDR3 is CASSQGPQGRTEAFF. The CDR3 DNA follows: TGTGCCAGCAGCCAAGGTCCCCAGGGTCGGACTGAAGCTTTCTTT.